The 19 T cell receptor beta chains presented below share a single source sample, sequenced in a study of T cells in women clearing cervical HPV infection. TCRdb's table, derived via immunoSEQ multiplex PCR, lists solely in-frame clones and lacks some. The table lists some 16,000 clones. The specimen sequenced was blood buffy coat. The receptors were sampled from a woman aged 18 to 75 with a cervical HPV16 infection that either progressed to CIN3+ or cleared (not recorded which).

A word on this clone: The read ends 3 residues before the CDR3 terminus; that terminus is restored from the germline J gene. This chain joins TRBV5-6 and TRBJ1-6; 9 bases agree with TRBD1. J was trimmed by 9 bases and V by 4 bases; bases with no gene match: 5. CDR1 is SGHDT, CDR2 YYEEEE, per germline. This CDR3 has 14 amino acids. The CDR3 DNA, read in part, is TGTGCCAGCAGCATCCGGGACAGGGTTTCACCC. Protein product: CASSIRDRVSP. The full CDR3 reads CASSIRDRVSPLHF.

This clone is identified as medium-sized from frequency. The observed sequence ends 3 residues before the CDR3 terminus, with the missing tail filled in from the germline J gene. The chain employs TRBV18 and TRBJ1-6, with TRBD1 as a possible D gene (6 bases). The V end lost 8 bases, the J end lost 7 bases, and 12 bases lay between the germline ends. Germline V gene sequence: CDR1 KGHSH, CDR2 LQKENI. The CDR3 contains 13 residues. CDR3 DNA, as far as it was read: TGTGCCAGCACGACAGGTTCCAATTCACCC. This translates into CASTTGSNSP. The whole CDR3 protein is CASTTGSNSPLHF.

On this clone: The DNA ends 3 residues before the CDR3 does, and the rest of the CDR3 is filled in from the germline J gene. The chain couples TRBV7-9 to TRBJ2-5, with unresolved D. The CDR3 sequence is 12 residues long. Per germline, CDR1 SEHNR and CDR2 FQNEAQ (reference sequence). V was trimmed by 1 base and J by 5 bases, leaving 5 bases between them. CDR3 sequence: CASSLEAETQYF. Partial CDR3 DNA: TGTGCCAGCAGCTTAGAAGCCGAGACC.

Comments on this clone: The read finishes 3 residues shy of the CDR3 end, and the germline J gene is used to complete it. The J gene is TRBJ1-2, the V gene TRBV20-1, with D possibly being TRBD1 (6 bases). The CDR3 is 13 amino acids. Trimming pared 6 bases from V and 7 bases from J, leaving 18 bases between. CDR1 is DFQATT, CDR2 SNEGSKA, per germline (reference sequence). CDR3 residues: CSAQQGSGSGYTF. The CDR3 bases that were read are TGCAGTGCCCAGCAGGGGTCCGGGAGTGGC.

About this clone itself: Sequencing ends 3 residues short of the CDR3 end; the germline J gene provides the rest. The gene calls are TRBV28 and TRBJ2-7, with D tentatively TRBD1 (6 bases). V lost 4 bases, J lost 6 bases, and 13 bases lay in between. This CDR3 region has 13 residues. Germline V gene lookup returns CDR1 MDHEN and CDR2 SYDVKM. The sequenced part of the CDR3 DNA is TGTGCCAGCAGTTCCTACAGGGAAGGCGAG. It encodes CASSSYREGE. The whole CDR3 region reads CASSSYREGEQYF. Together with reference TRBV28 and TRBJ2-7, the CDR3 gives the full variable domain: DVKVTQSSRYLVKRTGEKVFLECVQDMDHENMFWYRQDPGLGLRLIYFSYDVKMKEKGDIPEGYSVSREKKERFSLILESASTNQTSMYLCASSSYREGEQYFGPGTRLTVT.

A note on this clone: Read coverage stops 3 residues before the CDR3 terminus; the germline J gene supplies the remainder. V gene TRBV30 combines with J gene TRBJ1-5; no definite D call. Germline V gives CDR1 GTSNPN, CDR2 SVGIG (reference sequence). V lost 0 bases, J lost 4 bases, and 10 bases lay in between. The CDR3 sequence is 14 residues long. CDR3 bases read: TGTGCCTGGAGTGTAGCTCACCCTAATCAGCCC. This translates into CAWSVAHPNQP. The CDR3 as a whole reads CAWSVAHPNQPQHF.

Remarks on this clone: The read ends 3 residues shy of where the CDR3 ends; the end is completed using the germline J gene. V is TRBV7-3 and J is TRBJ2-3, with TRBD2 matching 10 bases. V was clipped by 0 bases and J by 7 bases; unmatched bases: 4. This CDR3 contains 15 residues. Germline-derived CDR1 and CDR2 are SGHTA and FQGTGA. The CDR3 loop reads CASSLTSGGYYTQYF. CDR3 bases read: TGTGCCAGCAGCTTAACTAGCGGGGGGTACTATACG.

On this clone itself: The read ends 3 residues early relative to the CDR3; the germline J gene fills the gap. V and J are TRBV10-2 and TRBJ1-5; D call uncertain. Trimming took 4 bases from V and 2 from J, leaving 6 bases between them. Germline-derived CDR1 and CDR2 are WSHSY and SAAADI. The CDR3 consists of 13 residues. This CDR3 reads CASSGLGNQPQHF. CDR3 DNA, as far as it was read: TGCGCCAGCAGTGGACTGGGCAATCAGCCC.

CDR3 bases read: TGTGCCTGTAAGGGGGAAGGAAATTCACCC. Translating gives CACKGEGNSP. The whole CDR3 protein is CACKGEGNSPLHF. The chain combines TRBV30 with TRBJ1-6; tentatively, D is TRBD1 (6 bases). The CDR3 end is not reached by the read, which stops 3 residues before it; the germline J gene fills it in. Germline CDR1 is GTSNPN and CDR2 is SVGIG (reference sequence). V was pared by 6 bases and J by 7 bases, with 13 bases between. CDR3 length: 13 residues.

On this clone: The read is 3 residues too short to cover the CDR3 end, so that end is filled in from the germline J gene. V and J are TRBV30 and TRBJ1-6, with no clear D. Trimming shortened V by 5 bases and J by 9 bases, and 26 bases separated the two germline ends. The germline CDR1 and CDR2 sequences are GTSNPN and SVGIG (reference sequence). The CDR3 is 17 residues long. The sequenced CDR3 bases are TGTGCCTGGCCCCGTAACCAAGAAAGCATGAAGGGTTCACCC. Translation: CAWPRNQESMKGSP. The entire CDR3 reads CAWPRNQESMKGSPLHF. Full variable domain (missing parts from reference TRBV30 and TRBJ1-6): SQTIHQWPATLVQPVGSPLSLECTVEGTSNPNLYWYRQAAGRGLQLLFYSVGIGQISSEVPQNLSASRPQDRQFILSSKKLLLSDSGFYLCAWPRNQESMKGSPLHFGNGTRLTVT.

Points on this clone: The missing CDR3 end, 3 residues past where the read stops, is filled in from the germline J gene. This chain joins TRBV5-5 and TRBJ2-3; 11 bases agree with TRBD2. After removal of 3 bases from V and 1 base from J, the junction contained 1 base not matched to a gene. The CDR3 sequence is 15 residues long. Germline V CDR1 and CDR2: SGHKS, YYEKEE (reference sequence). The CDR3 is CASSSTSGGTDTQYF. The covered CDR3 bases are TGTGCCAGCAGCTCGACTAGCGGGGGCACAGATACG.

A remark on this clone: The missing CDR3 end, 3 residues past where the read stops, is filled in from the germline J gene. The rearrangement joins TRBV19 to TRBJ1-6; D unresolved. The length of the CDR3 is 13 residues. In germline, CDR1 is LNHDA, CDR2 SQIVND (reference sequence). V was cut by 4 bases and J by 9 bases, with 10 bases left in between. The DNA read from the CDR3 is TGTGCCAGTAGTACCCCCCAGCGTTCACCC. This codes for CASSTPQRSP. The CDR3 in full is CASSTPQRSPLHF.

About this clone: The sequence runs out 3 residues before the end of the CDR3; the remainder is reconstructed from the germline J gene. The J gene is TRBJ2-1, the V gene TRBV18; tentative D call: TRBD2 (6 bases). CDR1 is KGHSH, CDR2 LQKENI, per germline. This CDR3 region has 16 residues. Trimming cost V 1 base and J 4 bases, with 14 bases left between them. CDR3 DNA (partial): TGTGCCAGCTCACCACGGTTGTCGGGGACTTACAATGAG. Translated, it gives CASSPRLSGTYNE. The CDR3 in its entirety is CASSPRLSGTYNEQFF.

As regards this clone: The read comes to an end 3 residues before the CDR3 does, leaving the germline J gene to fill in the end. The chain couples TRBV20-1 to TRBJ2-5; 13 bases fit TRBD2. The CDR3 sequence is 15 residues long. Germline V gene lookup returns CDR1 DFQATT and CDR2 SNEGSKA (reference sequence). V lost 5 bases to trimming and J lost 7 bases; unmatched junction nucleotides: 10. CDR3 loop: CSAPTSGGDKGTQYF. The covered CDR3 bases are TGCAGTGCTCCCACTAGCGGGGGGGATAAAGGGACC.

A word on this clone: The CDR3 end falls 3 residues outside the read, so it is completed with the germline J gene. This chain connects TRBV2 to TRBJ2-1; 8 bases are a match to TRBD2. Germline V gene data show CDR1 as SNHLY and CDR2 as FYNNEI. J lost 9 bases, V lost 9 bases, and 16 bases had no gene match. The CDR3 is 15 amino acids. The DNA read from the CDR3 is TGTGCCAGGAGTTCCTCAACTAGCGGCAATGGTGAG. Encoded protein: CARSSSTSGNGE. The whole CDR3 reads CARSSSTSGNGEQFF.

About this clone: Read coverage stops 3 residues before the CDR3 terminus; the germline J gene supplies the remainder. The chain links TRBV5-1 to TRBJ2-7; 9 bases line up with TRBD1. Germline CDR1 SGHRS, CDR2 YFSETQ. With 4 bases clipped from V and 4 bases from J, the junction kept 6 bases outside the gene matches. CDR3 length equals 14 residues. The DNA read from the CDR3 is TGCGCCAGCAGCCCCGGGACAGGGAGGTACGAG. Translation: CASSPGTGRYE. The whole CDR3 reads CASSPGTGRYEQYF.

Worth noting for this clone: The read terminates 3 residues before the CDR3 end, so the remaining end is supplied by the germline J gene. The rearrangement joins TRBV5-1 to TRBJ2-7, with D perhaps matching TRBD2 (6 bases). V lost 0 bases and J 4 bases, leaving 17 bases between the germline ends. CDR1 is SGHRS, CDR2 YFSETQ, per germline. This CDR3 is 16 amino acids long. CDR3 DNA, as far as it was read: TGCGCCAGCAGCTTGGCCGGGGGTGGGGCCCTATACGAG. Its protein is CASSLAGGGALYE. The whole CDR3 is CASSLAGGGALYEQYF.

In regard to this clone: The read stops 3 residues short of the end of the CDR3; the missing end is completed from the germline J gene. V gene TRBV20-1 combines with J gene TRBJ2-7; a weak D match, TRBD1 (6 bases). Between the trimmed V and J ends, which lost 1 base and 2 bases, there was a span of 15 bases. This CDR3 is 15 amino acids long. Germline V gene data show CDR1 as DFQATT and CDR2 as SNEGSKA (reference sequence). CDR3 region: CSARGEQGRTYEQYF. The sequenced CDR3 bases are TGCAGTGCTAGAGGGGAACAGGGACGGACCTACGAG.

On this clone itself: Coverage ceases 3 residues before the CDR3 finishes, and the germline J gene fills in the end. The chain carries TRBV7-2 and TRBJ1-2; D remains unclear. Between the trimmed V and J ends, which lost 6 bases and 5 bases, there was a span of 7 bases. Germline values: CDR1 SGHTA, CDR2 FQGNSA. This CDR3 region has 11 residues. The CDR3 bases that were read are TGTGCCAGCAGTCTTACATATGGC. Translation: CASSLTYG. The entire CDR3 sequence reads CASSLTYGYTF.